The 25 T cell receptor beta chains presented below share a single source sample, sequenced in a study of blood T cell repertoires in COVID-19 (dated by TCRdb to the early 2020s). Library method: the immunoSEQ multiplex PCR assay. TCRdb took this table from immuneACCESS and kept in-frame rearrangements with V and J called. Such tables lack part of the clones; where checked against another copy, unresolved V genes explain under half of the gap, and the rest is unexplained. Across this sample there are 50,000 to 70,000 clones, with 70% to 90% seen only once. The ten largest clones take up approximately 6.6% of the sample. Sequenced material: peripheral blood. Receptors originate from a man aged 50 to 60 with active COVID-19.

This clone was counted only a few times. The J gene is TRBJ2-7, the V gene TRBV6-1; 8 positions match TRBD2. Germline CDR1 MNHNS, CDR2 SASEGT. After removal of 3 bases from V and 2 bases from J, the junction contained 3 bases not matched to a gene. This CDR3 region has 14 residues. The chain's CDR3 is CASSDGGGPYEQYF. CDR3 coding DNA: TGTGCCAGCAGTGACGGGGGGGGACCCTACGAGCAGTACTTC.

This chain uses TRBV9 with TRBJ2-1, with D unclear. CDR3 length: 13 amino acids. CDR1 SGDLS and CDR2 YYNGEE come from the germline V gene. Trimming took off 3 bases at V and 12 bases at J, with 16 bases between the two ends. Here the CDR3 DNA reads TGTGCCAGCAGCGCCCCACAGACCATCGGGCAGTTCTTC. Protein product: CASSAPQTIGQFF.

This clone was detected once. The chain couples TRBV5-1 to TRBJ2-5; 7 bases agree with TRBD2. Germline V gene sequence: CDR1 SGHRS, CDR2 YFSETQ. This CDR3 contains 14 residues. The J segment lost 3 bases and the V segment lost 2 bases, leaving 4 bases of the junction unmatched. In nucleotides, the CDR3 is TGCGCCAGCAGCTTCTGGGCGGGGGAAGAGACCCAGTACTTC. Translating it yields CASSFWAGEETQYF. The whole variable domain, filled in from reference TRBV5-1 and TRBJ2-5, reads KAGVTQTPRYLIKTRGQQVTLSCSPISGHRSVSWYQQTPGQGLQFLFEYFSETQRNKGNFPGRFSGRQFSNSRSEMNVSTLELGDSALYLCASSFWAGEETQYFGPGTRLLVL.

V and J are TRBV6-5 and TRBJ1-2, with 8 positions matching TRBD1. There are 15 residues in the CDR3. CDR1 is MNHEY, CDR2 SVGAGI, per germline. J was trimmed by 0 bases and V by 4 bases; bases with no gene match: 4. In DNA form, the CDR3 reads TGTGCCAGCAGTTCTGACAGGGGAGCTAACTATGGCTACACCTTC. This translates into CASSSDRGANYGYTF.

The chain has TRBV18 and TRBJ2-7; 7 bases line up with TRBD1. The germline V gene encodes CDR1 KGHSH and CDR2 LQKENI. V was pared by 3 bases and J by 4 bases, with 6 bases of the junction left unmatched. This CDR3 is 14 amino acids long. The CDR3 DNA reads as TGTGCCAGCTCACCCGAACAGACAGGGTACGAGCAGTACTTC. Translation: CASSPEQTGYEQYF.

This clone came up a few times. V and J are TRBV6-2 or TRBV6-3 and TRBJ2-7, with TRBD1 matching 9 bases. Per the germline V gene, CDR1 is MNHEY and CDR2 is SVGEGT. J was trimmed by 2 bases and V by 7 bases; bases with no gene match: 6. The CDR3 is 14 amino acids. The CDR3 here is CASTPGQGPYEQYF. The CDR3 DNA follows: TGTGCCAGCACCCCGGGACAGGGCCCCTACGAGCAGTACTTC.

The V call is TRBV3-1 (or the pseudogene TRBV3-2), the J call TRBJ1-1; 8 positions agree with TRBD1. The CDR3 contains 15 residues. V lost 4 bases and J lost 5; bases outside the gene matches: 9. Looked up from germline, CDR1 is LGHDT and CDR2 is YNNKEL (reference sequence). The CDR3 region is CASSPYGQGGTEAFF. CDR3 nucleotides: TGTGCCAGCAGCCCATACGGACAGGGAGGGACTGAAGCTTTCTTT.

This clone has a handful of counts. The chain links TRBV5-6 to TRBJ2-7, with a possible D match to TRBD1 (6 bases). V lost 4 bases and J lost 11, with 19 bases in between. The CDR3 sequence is 13 residues long. From germline, CDR1 is SGHDT and CDR2 YYEEEE. The CDR3 coding sequence is TGTGCCAGCAGCACAGGGACCGCCCAAGAAAAGTACGTC. Translated, it gives CASSTGTAQEKYV.

This clone was seen only a few times. This chain joins TRBV2 and TRBJ2-1, with 9 bases aligning to TRBD2. This CDR3 is 15 amino acids long. Germline V gene sequence: CDR1 SNHLY, CDR2 FYNNEI. J was trimmed by 5 bases and V by 4 bases; bases with no gene match: 6. In DNA, the CDR3 is TGTGCCAGCAGTGTTGGGGGGACTAGCCACAATGAGCAGTTCTTC. It codes for CASSVGGTSHNEQFF.

CDR3 residues: CASSREAGVPGELFF. The CDR3 DNA reads as TGTGCCAGCAGTCGGGAGGCGGGGGTTCCCGGGGAGCTGTTTTTT. The rearrangement uses TRBV6-4 and TRBJ2-2; 7 bases are shared with TRBD2. CDR1 MRHNA and CDR2 SNTAGT come from the germline V gene. CDR3 length: 15 residues. The V segment lost 5 bases and the J segment 6 bases; nucleotides outside the gene matches: 9.

The gene calls are TRBV27 and TRBJ1-5, with 7 bases lining up with TRBD1. J gave up 4 bases and V 5 bases, and 5 bases lay outside the gene matches. The CDR3 sequence is 14 residues long. Germline V gives CDR1 MNHEY, CDR2 SMNVEV (reference sequence). DNA for the CDR3: TGTGCCAGCAGTCCCCGGGACAGTAATCAGCCCCAGCATTTT. Translated: CASSPRDSNQPQHF.

V usage is TRBV7-9 and J usage is TRBJ1-1; D remains ambiguous. This CDR3 comprises 13 residues. Per germline, CDR1 SEHNR and CDR2 FQNEAQ (reference sequence). Trimming took 5 bases from V and 3 from J, leaving 10 bases between them. The DNA for the CDR3 is TGTGCCAGCAGCCCTATAGTGGACACTGAAGCTTTCTTT. This encodes CASSPIVDTEAFF.

A single count supports this clone. The chain has TRBV19 and TRBJ2-1, with TRBD1 identical over 7 bases. The CDR3 sequence is 16 residues long. The trim removed 4 bases at V and 3 bases at J, leaving 9 bases unmatched. Germline V gene sequence: CDR1 LNHDA, CDR2 SQIVND (reference sequence). The CDR3 region is CASSKGPGQNYNEQFF. CDR3 DNA sequence: TGTGCCAGTAGTAAAGGACCGGGACAGAACTACAATGAGCAGTTCTTC.

The chain couples TRBV9 to TRBJ1-3; D call uncertain. This CDR3 has 14 residues. The germline V gene encodes CDR1 SGDLS and CDR2 YYNGEE. Trimming pared 1 base from V and 2 bases from J, leaving 7 bases between. The CDR3 here is CASSVQNTGNTIYF. The CDR3 DNA follows: TGTGCCAGCAGCGTACAGAATACTGGAAACACCATATATTTT.

This chain connects TRBV30 to TRBJ2-3; TRBD2 agrees at 13 bases. Germline loops: CDR1 GTSNPN, CDR2 SVGIG (reference sequence). This CDR3 region has 17 residues. V shed 2 bases, J shed 4 bases, and the junction held 9 bases outside the gene matches. The CDR3 region is CAWSTQRTSGRADTQYF. The CDR3 DNA is TGTGCCTGGAGTACCCAAAGGACTAGCGGGAGAGCAGATACGCAGTATTTT.

The chain joins TRBV6-5 to TRBJ1-2, with 8 bases fitting TRBD1. Germline values: CDR1 MNHEY, CDR2 SVGAGI. The CDR3 is made up of 13 amino acids. Trimming removed 3 bases from V and 4 bases from J; junction bases left unmatched: 1. The CDR3 DNA is TGTGCCAGCAGTTATGACAGGGGCTATGGCTACACCTTC. Amino acids: CASSYDRGYGYTF.

In this sample, this clone turned up once. The chain carries TRBV5-1 and TRBJ2-2, with a tentative D call TRBD1 (6 bases). Germline V CDR1 and CDR2: SGHRS, YFSETQ. V lost 0 bases to trimming and J lost 5 bases, with 11 bases between them. CDR3 size: 15 residues. The CDR3, as DNA: TGCGCCAGCAGCTTGGCCGGGGACAAAACCGGGGAGCTGTTTTTT. Protein: CASSLAGDKTGELFF.

The V call is TRBV6-2 or TRBV6-3, the J call TRBJ1-2; 12 bases are shared with TRBD1. Germline values: CDR1 MNHEY, CDR2 SVGEGT. The CDR3 totals 14 residues. The V gene end was trimmed by 5 bases and the J gene end by 7 bases; junction bases not matched to a gene: 5. CDR3 protein: CASSGTGGTSGYTF. The CDR3 region has the DNA TGTGCCAGCAGTGGGACAGGGGGCACGAGTGGCTACACCTTC.

The chain uses TRBV28 and TRBJ1-4, with 11 positions matching TRBD1. Germline assignment: CDR1 MDHEN and CDR2 SYDVKM. The CDR3 covers 15 residues. With V trimmed by 4 bases and J by 9 bases, 7 bases remained unmatched. CDR3 sequence: CASSSPGTGGKKLFF. The CDR3 DNA reads TGTGCCAGCAGTTCCCCAGGGACAGGGGGTAAAAAACTGTTTTTT.

This clone was observed a single time. This rearrangement joins TRBV29-1 to TRBJ2-3; D not resolved. V was clipped by 1 base and J by 0 bases, with 11 bases between them. The CDR3 is 15 residues long. Germline V gives CDR1 SQVTM, CDR2 ANQGSEA. CDR3 nucleotides: TGCAGCGTTGAAGGGCGGATCGACAGCACAGATACGCAGTATTTT. Residues: CSVEGRIDSTDTQYF.

V usage is TRBV4-1 and J usage is TRBJ2-5, with D uncertain. CDR1 MGHRA and CDR2 YSYEKL come from the germline V gene. V dropped 0 bases and J dropped 5 bases, with 10 bases sitting between them. The CDR3 length is 14 residues. CDR3 DNA sequence: TGCGCCAGCAGCCAAGAACCCCTAGAGGAGACCCAGTACTTC. It codes for CASSQEPLEETQYF.

This chain connects TRBV2 to TRBJ2-6; tentative D call: TRBD2 (6 bases). CDR1 is SNHLY, CDR2 FYNNEI, per germline. This CDR3 has 15 residues. Trimming removed 2 bases at V and 3 bases at J, with 8 bases between. CDR3 in DNA: TGTGCCAGCAGTGAAAGCGGGTTTGGGGCCAACGTCCTGACTTTC. Protein product: CASSESGFGANVLTF.

J is TRBJ2-1 and V is TRBV5-6, with D unresolved. With 0 bases removed from V and 0 bases from J, the gap between germline ends came to 10 bases. The V gene's germline CDR1 is SGHDT and CDR2 YYEEEE. The CDR3 covers 16 residues. The CDR3 region is CASSLGPPSSYNEQFF. The CDR3 DNA follows: TGTGCCAGCAGCTTGGGTCCGCCCAGCTCCTACAATGAGCAGTTCTTC.

The chain has TRBV5-4 and TRBJ2-5, with 10 bases identical to TRBD1. The germline V gene encodes CDR1 SGHNT and CDR2 YYREEE (reference sequence). This CDR3 is built from 15 residues. The V segment lost 0 bases and the J segment 5 bases; nucleotides outside the gene matches: 4. The chain's CDR3 is CASSLGGTGAETQYF. Here the CDR3 DNA reads TGTGCCAGCAGCTTGGGTGGGACAGGGGCGGAGACCCAGTACTTC.

The rearrangement uses TRBV9 and TRBJ2-1; D is possibly TRBD1 (5 bases). In germline, CDR1 is SGDLS, CDR2 YYNGEE. V dropped 0 bases and J dropped 1 base, with 11 bases sitting between them. The CDR3 covers 16 residues. CDR3 DNA sequence: TGTGCCAGCAGCGTAGCGAGCGACAGTTCCTACAATGAGCAGTTCTTC. Amino acids: CASSVASDSSYNEQFF.